This TCR beta chain was recovered during a study of cytomegalovirus exposure and HLA in healthy donors. As for the study in general: Inside one of the first data releases sat tens of millions of unique TCRs taken from HLA-typed donors. Overall study findings and caveats: Rare TCR sequences predominated, though certain public TCRs were found in many donors. Roughly uniform sequencing depth across donors was assumed, possibly incorrectly.

In germline, CDR1 is SNHLY, CDR2 FYNNEI. This CDR3 has 16 residues. V lost 6 bases, J lost 3 bases, and 13 bases stayed unmatched. This clone was counted once. Its cognate antigen is unknown. The study ran its PCR with 60 Vbeta and 13 Jbeta primers. TCRdb's table, derived via immunoSEQ multiplex PCR, lists solely in-frame clones and lacks some. This repertoire shows 60,000 to 70,000 clones, about four fifths found once; its top ten account for about 2.9%. The chain recombines TRBV2 with TRBJ1-2; TRBD1 agrees at 7 bases. The TCR was taken from a woman aged 25 to 39 in good health and CMV-seronegative. Source material: PBMCs. In DNA, the CDR3 is TGTGCCAGCAGGCGGGACAGCCCCTCGAGGCACTATGGCTACACCTTC. Translation gives CASRRDSPSRHYGYTF.